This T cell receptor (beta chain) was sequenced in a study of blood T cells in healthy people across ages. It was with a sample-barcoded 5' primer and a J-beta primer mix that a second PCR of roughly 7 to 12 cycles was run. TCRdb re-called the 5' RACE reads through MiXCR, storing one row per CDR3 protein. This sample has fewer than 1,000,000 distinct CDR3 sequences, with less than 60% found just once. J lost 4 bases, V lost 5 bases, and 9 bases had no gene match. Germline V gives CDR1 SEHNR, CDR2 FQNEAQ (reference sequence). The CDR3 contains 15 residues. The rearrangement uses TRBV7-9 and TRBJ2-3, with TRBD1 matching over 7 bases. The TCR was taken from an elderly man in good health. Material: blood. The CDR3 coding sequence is TGTGCCAGCAGCGATCCGAGGGGGCGCGCAGATACGCAGTATTTT. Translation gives CASSDPRGRADTQYF.